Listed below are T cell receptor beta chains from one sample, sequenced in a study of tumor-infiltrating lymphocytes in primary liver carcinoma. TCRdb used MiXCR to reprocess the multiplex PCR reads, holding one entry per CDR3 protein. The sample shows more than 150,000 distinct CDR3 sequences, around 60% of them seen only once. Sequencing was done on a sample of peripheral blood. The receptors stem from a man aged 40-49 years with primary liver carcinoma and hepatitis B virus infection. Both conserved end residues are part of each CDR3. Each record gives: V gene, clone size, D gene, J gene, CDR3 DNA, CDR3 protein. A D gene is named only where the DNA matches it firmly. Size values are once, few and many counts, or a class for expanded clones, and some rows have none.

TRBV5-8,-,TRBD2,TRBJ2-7,TGTGCCAGCAGCTTGGCTAGCGGGAGGGCGTACGAGCAGTACTTC,CASSLASGRAYEQYF
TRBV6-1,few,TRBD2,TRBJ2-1,TGTGCCACCTGGGACTACAACAATGAGCAGTTCTTC,CATWDYNNEQFF
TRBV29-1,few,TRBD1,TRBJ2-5,TGCAGCGTTGAGCCCGACAGGGGGCGGCAAGAGACCCAGTACTTC,CSVEPDRGRQETQYF
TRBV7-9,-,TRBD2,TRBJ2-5,TGTGCCAGCACCCCCGGGACTAAAGAGACCCAGTACTTC,CASTPGTKETQYF
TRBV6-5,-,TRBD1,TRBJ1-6,TGTGCCAGCAGTTACTCCGGGACAGAGGGTTCACCCCTCCACTTT,CASSYSGTEGSPLHF
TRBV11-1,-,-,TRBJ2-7,TGTGTCAGCAGGTACGCAGGGGACACCACCTACGAGCAGTACTTC,CVSRYAGDTTYEQYF
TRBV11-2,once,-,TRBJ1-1,TGTGCCAGCAGCAGACAGCTGAACACTGTAGCTTTCTTT,CASSRQLNTVAFF
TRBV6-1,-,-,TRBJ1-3,TGTGCCAGCAGTGAAGCAAGGGACGCCTTCTCTGGAAACACCATATATTTT,CASSEARDAFSGNTIYF
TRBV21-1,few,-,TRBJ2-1,TGTGCCAGCAGCCTTCGGACTAGCGGAGTCTACAATGAGCAGTTCTTC,CASSLRTSGVYNEQFF
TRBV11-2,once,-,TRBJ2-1,TGTGCCAGCAACGGTCCTAGGTGGGAGCCCAACAATGAGCAGTTCTTC,CASNGPRWEPNNEQFF
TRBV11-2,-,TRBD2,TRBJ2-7,TGTGCCAGCAGCTTTCGCGGGAGGGACCCCTACGAGCAGTATTTC,CASSFRGRDPYEQYF
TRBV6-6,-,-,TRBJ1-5,TGTGCCAGCATCGCACGTCGGGGGGGCAATCAGCCCCAGCATTTT,CASIARRGGNQPQHF
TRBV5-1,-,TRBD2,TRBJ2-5,TGCGCCAGCAGCCTTCTTGGGGTAGCGGGAGTAGAGACTCAGTACTTC,CASSLLGVAGVETQYF
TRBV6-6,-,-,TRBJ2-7,TGTGCCAGCAGTTACAAACGGTACACCACCTACGAGCAGTACTTC,CASSYKRYTTYEQYF
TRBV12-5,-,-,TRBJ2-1,TGTGTTAGTGCCGCTGAAATCACAGGGCATGGTGAGCAGTTCTTC,CVSAAEITGHGEQFF